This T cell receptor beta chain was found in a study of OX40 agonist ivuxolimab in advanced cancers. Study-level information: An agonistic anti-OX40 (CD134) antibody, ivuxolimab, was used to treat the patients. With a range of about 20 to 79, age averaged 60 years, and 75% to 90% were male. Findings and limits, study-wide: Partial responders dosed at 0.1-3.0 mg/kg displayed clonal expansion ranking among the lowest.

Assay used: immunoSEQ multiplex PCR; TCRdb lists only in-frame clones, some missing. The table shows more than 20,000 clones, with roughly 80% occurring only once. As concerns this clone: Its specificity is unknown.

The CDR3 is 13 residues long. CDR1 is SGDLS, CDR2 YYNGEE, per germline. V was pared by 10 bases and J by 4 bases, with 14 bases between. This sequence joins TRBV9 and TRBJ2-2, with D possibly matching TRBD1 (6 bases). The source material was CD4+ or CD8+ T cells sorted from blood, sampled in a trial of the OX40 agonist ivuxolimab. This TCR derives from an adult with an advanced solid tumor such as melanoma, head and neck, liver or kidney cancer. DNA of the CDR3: TGTGCCGAAAACAGGGCAGGCACCGGGGAGCTGTTTTTT. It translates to CAENRAGTGELFF.